This T cell receptor beta chain was sequenced for a study of regulatory T cells in long-lasting Graves disease. There are many counts of this clonotype. What it binds is not known. Germline V CDR1 and CDR2: MNHEY, SVGEGT. V was pared by 5 bases and J by 3 bases, with 12 bases between. The CDR3 loop spans 14 amino acids. General study findings and limits: Lower TCR diversity was seen in persistent Graves' patients than in newly diagnosed ones.

Time point defined: newly diagnosed GD, antithyroid drugs for less than 3 months. Construction of the TCR library relied on RNA isolated from PBMCs. The TCR beta library used iRepertoire HTBI primers with Arm-PCR amplification of CDR3. In the study's own analysis: From all samples, identification returned 14 TRBJ and roughly 65 TRBV segments. TCRdb re-derived calls from the multiplex PCR reads in MiXCR, one entry per CDR3 protein. The V and J calls shown here were made by TCRdb, not taken from the authors' results. This repertoire shows a few hundred thousand distinct CDR3 sequences, roughly 13% found once; its top ten account for about 9.1%. This sample was shared with a second study, whose subject was T cells in Graves' hyperthyroidism and ophthalmopathy. That paper adds: Stable hyperthyroidism: no ophthalmopathy progression over 18 months of follow-up. HTBI primers were employed in a first-round RT-PCR of the TCR CDR3.

This rearrangement joins TRBV6-2 or TRBV6-3 to TRBJ2-3; unclear D gene. The sequence was collected from a man aged 30-40 years with Graves disease. The sample here was peripheral blood mononuclear cells (PBMCs), taken at new diagnosis, from a patient treated with antithyroid drugs. CDR3 DNA: TGTGCCAGCAGTGAACCCCATGGGACAGATACGCAGTATTTT. Translation: CASSEPHGTDTQYF.